The TCR beta chain under discussion was sequenced for a study of T cells in Graves' hyperthyroidism and ophthalmopathy. General study results and limits: Ophthalmopathy was separated from stable hyperthyroidism by a 13 V-J model.

Subjects aged 18 to 65 presented with newly diagnosed hyperthyroidism of less than 2 months' duration. Every diagnosis used clinical symptoms, serum thyroxine and TRAb, thyroid ultrasound and orbital computed tomography. This clonotype was observed a handful of times. Its target is unknown. V gave up 8 bases and J gave up 10 bases; unmatched junction bases: 5. CDR3 size: 11 residues. Template material for amplifying TCR beta CDR3 regions consisted of RNA transcripts. An initial round of RT-PCR targeting the TCR CDR3 relied on the HTBI primer set. MiXCR, run by TCRdb on the multiplex PCR reads, gives a single entry per CDR3 protein. The sample yields about 560,000 distinct CDR3 sequences, 13% to 15% seen once.

The sequencing sample was made of blood. The origin of this receptor is a woman aged 40 to 49 with Graves' hyperthyroidism. The chain carries TRBV12-3 or TRBV12-4 and TRBJ2-1; 7 nucleotides agree with TRBD2. The CDR3 sequence: CASFGGGEQFF. The CDR3 bases are TGTGCCAGCTTTGGGGGAGGGGAGCAGTTCTTC.